Listed here are 20 T cell receptor beta chains from one sample, sequenced in a study of regulatory T cells in long-lasting Graves disease. CDR3-region Arm-PCR and iRepertoire HTBI primers produced the TCR beta libraries. MiXCR, applied by TCRdb to the multiplex PCR reads, yields one record per CDR3 protein. The table shows about 500,000 distinct CDR3 sequences, with around 15% occurring only once. Time point given: newly diagnosed GD, antithyroid drugs for less than 3 months. PBMC RNA served as the TCR library source. The same data also contributed to another study, on T cells in Graves' hyperthyroidism and ophthalmopathy.

This material consisted of peripheral blood mononuclear cells (PBMCs), taken at new diagnosis, from a patient treated with antithyroid drugs. These TCRs come from a man between 40 and 49 years old with Graves disease.

This clonotype was seen a handful of times. This chain links TRBV9 with TRBJ1-5; D gene unclear. The CDR3 is made up of 19 amino acids. V dropped 0 bases and J dropped 0 bases, with 19 bases sitting between them. The germline V gene has CDR1 SGDLS and CDR2 YYNGEE. The CDR3 nucleotides read TGTGCCAGCAGCGTAGCTTTTAGGACGGGCGCTTATAGCAATCAGCCCCAGCATTTT. Encoded protein: CASSVAFRTGAYSNQPQHF.

This clonotype was counted once. The chain is built from TRBV12-3 or TRBV12-4 and TRBJ2-3; TRBD1 agrees at 8 bases. The CDR3 has 13 residues. After removal of 7 bases from V and 5 bases from J, the junction contained 5 bases not matched to a gene. In DNA form, the CDR3 reads TGTGCCAGCACGGGACAGGAGATAGATACGCAGTATTTT. Protein: CASTGQEIDTQYF.

Comment on this clonotype: A much larger clonotype is one base distant, so this may be a read error. V gene TRBV2 combines with J gene TRBJ1-2, with 9 bases aligning to TRBD1. CDR1 SNHLY and CDR2 FYNNEI come from the germline V gene. Trimming cost V 8 bases and J 4 bases; bases outside gene matches: 11. This CDR3 comprises 15 residues. CDR3 sequence reads: CASGYSQGAVYGYTF. Written as DNA, the CDR3 is TGTGCCAGCGGTTACTCACAGGGGGCCGTCTATGGCTACACCTTC.

This clonotype was recorded at least ten times. This chain links TRBV4-1 with TRBJ1-1; D might be TRBD1 (5 bases). The CDR3 contains 15 residues. Trimming left V 1 base short and J 1 base short, with 10 bases between. Germline lookup yields CDR1 MGHRA and CDR2 YSYEKL. The CDR3 loop is CASSQVRTGNTEAFF. CDR3 DNA: TGCGCCAGCAGCCAAGTAAGAACAGGGAACACTGAAGCTTTCTTT.

This clonotype was observed many times. The chain recombines TRBV5-1 with TRBJ2-5, with no clear D. The V and J ends lost 0 bases and 1 base respectively, with 10 bases between them. The CDR3 length is 15 residues. Per germline, CDR1 SGHRS and CDR2 YFSETQ. The CDR3 reads CASSLEGPPQETQYF. The DNA of the CDR3 is TGCGCCAGCAGCTTGGAGGGCCCGCCCCAAGAGACCCAGTACTTC.

The chain carries TRBV3-1 and TRBJ2-3, with unresolved D. Germline values: CDR1 LGHDT, CDR2 YNNKEL (reference sequence). This CDR3 contains 14 residues. V was shortened by 3 bases and J by 3 bases, with 10 bases between the two germline ends. The CDR3 region has the DNA TGTGCCAGCAGCCAGACCTTAACGACAGATACGCAGTATTTT. The encoded protein is CASSQTLTTDTQYF.

A note on this clonotype: A read error is possible here, since a much larger clone lies one base away. This chain joins TRBV20-1 and TRBJ2-7, with 13 bases identical to TRBD2. This CDR3 contains 14 residues. Per germline, CDR1 DFQATT and CDR2 SNEGSKA (reference sequence). J was trimmed by 7 bases and V by 6 bases; bases with no gene match: 9. For the CDR3, the DNA is TGCAGTGCATCTGGGACTAGCGGGAACAATGAGCAGTACTTC. Encoded protein: CSASGTSGNNEQYF.

This clonotype was detected a few times. This may stem from a read error, because a much larger clone lies one nucleotide away. The gene calls are TRBV28 and TRBJ2-7; TRBD1 matches at 9 bases. The CDR3 consists of 15 residues. Germline CDR1 MDHEN, CDR2 SYDVKM. With V trimmed by 2 bases and J by 8 bases, 10 bases remained unmatched. CDR3 DNA: TGTGCCAGCAGTTTACCCGGACAGGGGAGTTACAAGCAGTACTTC. Translation: CASSLPGQGSYKQYF.

This clonotype has a count of ten or more. The rearrangement links TRBV11-3 to TRBJ2-1; 7 bases map to TRBD2. There are 15 residues in the CDR3. Germline CDR1 is SGHNT and CDR2 is YENEEA. The V gene end was trimmed by 4 bases and the J gene end by 0 bases; junction bases not matched to a gene: 3. CDR3 region: CASSSLALSYNEQFF. The CDR3 DNA reads as TGTGCCAGCAGCTCACTAGCGCTCTCCTACAATGAGCAGTTCTTC. The complete variable domain, with remaining parts taken from reference TRBV11-3 and TRBJ2-1, reads EAGVVQSPRYKIIEKKQPVAFWCNPISGHNTLYWYLQNLGQGPELLIRYENEEAVDDSQLPKDRFSAERLKGVDSTLKIQPAELGDSAVYLCASSSLALSYNEQFFGPGTRLTVL.

There are many counts of this clonotype. J is TRBJ2-1 and V is TRBV20-1; 15 bases are a match to TRBD2. After removal of 6 bases from V and 2 bases from J, the junction contained 8 bases not matched to a gene. The germline V gene encodes CDR1 DFQATT and CDR2 SNEGSKA (reference sequence). The CDR3 is 17 amino acids. This CDR3 is CSALGLAGGLPYNEQFF. The DNA for the CDR3 is TGCAGTGCCCTGGGACTAGCGGGAGGCCTCCCCTACAATGAGCAGTTCTTC.

In the case of this clonotype: With a much larger clone just one base away, this may be a read error. V usage is TRBV3-1 and J usage is TRBJ2-4; no reliable D call. CDR3 size: 15 residues. In germline, CDR1 is LGHDT, CDR2 YNNKEL (reference sequence). V was shortened by 0 bases and J by 13 bases, with 19 bases between the two germline ends. The CDR3 DNA follows: TGTGCCAGCAGCCAAGATGCCGTAATCAGAAATGAGCAGTACTTC. It codes for CASSQDAVIRNEQYF.

This sequence joins TRBV12-3 or TRBV12-4 and TRBJ2-7; D possibly corresponds to TRBD1 (6 bases). The V end lost 2 bases, the J end lost 0 bases, and 8 bases lay between the germline ends. The CDR3 sequence is 14 residues long. The CDR3 sequence: CASSLQGYSYEQYF. As DNA, the CDR3 is TGTGCCAGCAGTTTACAGGGGTACTCCTACGAGCAGTACTTC.

This clonotype was detected ten times or more. This rearrangement joins TRBV6-1 to TRBJ2-7, with D unresolved. Germline V gene lookup returns CDR1 MNHNS and CDR2 SASEGT. The CDR3 is 11 residues long. Trimming removed 5 bases from V and 4 bases from J, with 6 bases in between. DNA for the CDR3: TGTGCCAGCAGTAAGGTTTACGAGCAGTACTTC. This sequence encodes CASSKVYEQYF.

The rearrangement joins TRBV29-1 to TRBJ2-1; 7 bases line up with TRBD1. Trimming at V came to 7 bases and at J to 9 bases, leaving 6 bases not matched to a gene. The CDR3 consists of 11 residues. Germline values: CDR1 SQVTM, CDR2 ANQGSEA. The CDR3 DNA reads as TGCAGCGCCCGACAGGGTGGTGAGCAGTTCTTC. Translation gives CSARQGGEQFF.

This clonotype was seen at least ten times. The rearrangement joins TRBV28 to TRBJ1-2; TRBD1 is a possible D gene (6 bases). Germline V gene lookup returns CDR1 MDHEN and CDR2 SYDVKM. The CDR3 has 14 residues. V lost 3 bases to trimming and J lost 3 bases, with 11 bases between them. CDR3 region: CASSFRGRDYGYTF. The CDR3 DNA sequence: TGTGCCAGCAGTTTCCGGGGGCGCGACTATGGCTACACCTTC.

The chain links TRBV5-1 to TRBJ2-5; 8 positions agree with TRBD1. The CDR3 runs 14 residues. The V and J ends lost 6 bases and 5 bases, in that order; junction bases with no gene match: 9. CDR1 is SGHRS, CDR2 YFSETQ, per germline. The CDR3 spells CASTLGQGSETQYF. DNA for the CDR3: TGCGCCAGCACCCTAGGACAGGGTTCGGAGACCCAGTACTTC.

The table lists this clonotype with many counts. The rearrangement joins TRBV6-1 to TRBJ1-5, with D tentatively TRBD1 (5 bases). Trimming removed 6 bases at V and 5 bases at J, with 14 bases between. The CDR3 runs to 14 residues. Germline V gene data show CDR1 as MNHNS and CDR2 as SASEGT. The CDR3 loop reads CASSSGPRDQPQHF. Written as DNA, the CDR3 is TGTGCCAGCAGCTCGGGACCACGGGATCAGCCCCAGCATTTT.

This clonotype was seen many times. CDR3 residues: CASSEAGAGWSTDTQYF. In nucleotides, the CDR3 is TGTGCCAGCAGTGAAGCGGGAGCTGGCTGGAGCACAGATACGCAGTATTTT. V gene TRBV2 combines with J gene TRBJ2-3; a weak D match, TRBD2 (5 bases). Trimming removed 0 bases at V and 0 bases at J, with 13 bases between. The CDR3 has 17 amino acids. From germline, CDR1 is SNHLY and CDR2 FYNNEI.

This clonotype was observed many times. The gene calls are TRBV12-5 and TRBJ1-1; 10 bases line up with TRBD1. The CDR3 extends over 15 amino acids. The germline V gene has CDR1 LGHNT and CDR2 FRNRAP. V trimming: 6 bases; J trimming: 5 bases; junction bases outside the gene matches: 9. The CDR3 spells CASGAPGTGDTEAFF. The CDR3 bases are TGTGCTAGTGGCGCTCCCGGGACAGGGGATACTGAAGCTTTCTTT.

This clonotype was counted many times. CDR3 loop: CASRGTSRKTQYF. For the CDR3, the DNA is TGTGCCAGCAGGGGGACTAGCAGGAAGACCCAGTACTTC. The chain has TRBV6-2 or TRBV6-3 and TRBJ2-5, with 9 positions matching TRBD2. J gave up 6 bases and V 6 bases, and 5 bases lay outside the gene matches. CDR3 length equals 13 residues. Germline values: CDR1 MNHEY, CDR2 SVGEGT.